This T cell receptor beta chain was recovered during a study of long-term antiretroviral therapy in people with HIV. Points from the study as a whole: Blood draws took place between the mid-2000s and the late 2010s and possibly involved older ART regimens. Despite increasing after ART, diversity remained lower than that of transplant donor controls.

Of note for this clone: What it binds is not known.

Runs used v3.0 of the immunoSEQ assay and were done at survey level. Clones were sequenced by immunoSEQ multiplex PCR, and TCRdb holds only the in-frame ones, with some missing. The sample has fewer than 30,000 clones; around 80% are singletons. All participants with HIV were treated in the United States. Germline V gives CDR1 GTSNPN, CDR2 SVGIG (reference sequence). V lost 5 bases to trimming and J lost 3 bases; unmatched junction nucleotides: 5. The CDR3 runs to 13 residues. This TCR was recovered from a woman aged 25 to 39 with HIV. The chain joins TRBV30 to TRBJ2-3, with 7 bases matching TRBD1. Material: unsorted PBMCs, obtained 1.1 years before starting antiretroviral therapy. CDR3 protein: CAWGQEITDTQYF. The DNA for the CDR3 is TGTGCCTGGGGACAGGAGATAACAGATACGCAGTATTTT.